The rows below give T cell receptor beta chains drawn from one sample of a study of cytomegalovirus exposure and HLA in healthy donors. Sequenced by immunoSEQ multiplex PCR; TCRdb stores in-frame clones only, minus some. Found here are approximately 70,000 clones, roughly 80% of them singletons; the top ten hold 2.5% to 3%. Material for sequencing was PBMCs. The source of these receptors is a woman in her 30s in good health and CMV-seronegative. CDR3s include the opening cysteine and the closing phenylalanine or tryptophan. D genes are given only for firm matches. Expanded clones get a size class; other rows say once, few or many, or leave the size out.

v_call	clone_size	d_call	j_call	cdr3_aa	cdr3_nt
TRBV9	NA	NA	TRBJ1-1	CASSTRSLNTEAFF	TGTGCCAGCAGCACCCGGTCTTTGAACACTGAAGCTTTCTTT
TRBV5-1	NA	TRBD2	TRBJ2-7	CASSLEPSGVVEQYF	TGCGCCAGCAGCTTGGAGCCTAGCGGGGTGGTCGAGCAGTACTTC
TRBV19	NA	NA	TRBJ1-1	CASSIGPGKNTEAFF	TGTGCCAGTAGTATAGGACCAGGGAAGAACACTGAAGCTTTCTTT
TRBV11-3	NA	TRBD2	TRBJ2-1	CASSLGLAGGFSYNEQFF	TGTGCCAGCAGCTTAGGACTAGCGGGGGGCTTCTCCTACAATGAGCAGTTCTTC
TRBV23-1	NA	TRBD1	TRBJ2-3	CASSQRTGVRADTQYF	TGCGCCAGCAGTCAAAGGACAGGGGTGAGGGCAGATACGCAGTATTTT
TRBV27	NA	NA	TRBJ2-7	CASSFRQGNYEQYF	TGTGCCAGCAGTTTTCGGCAGGGGAACTACGAGCAGTACTTC
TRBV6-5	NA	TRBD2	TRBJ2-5	CASSYQREVETQYF	TGTGCCAGCAGTTATCAGCGGGAGGTAGAGACCCAGTACTTC
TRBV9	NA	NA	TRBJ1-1	CASSVASGGTEAFF	TGTGCCAGCAGCGTAGCGAGCGGAGGGACTGAAGCTTTCTTT
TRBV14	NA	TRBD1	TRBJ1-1	CASSPWTGAMNTEAFF	TGTGCCAGCAGCCCCTGGACAGGCGCTATGAACACTGAAGCTTTCTTT
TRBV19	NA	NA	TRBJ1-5	CASSIVAGNQPQHF	TGTGCCAGTAGTATAGTAGCGGGGAATCAGCCCCAGCATTTT
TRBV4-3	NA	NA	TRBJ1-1	CASSQDLGGPPNTEAFF	TGCGCCAGCAGCCAAGACCTTGGGGGCCCCCCGAACACTGAAGCTTTCTTT
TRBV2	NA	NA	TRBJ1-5	CASSENIQPQHF	TGTGCCAGCAGTGAAAATATCCAGCCCCAGCATTTT
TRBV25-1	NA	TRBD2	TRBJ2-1	CASRQMGAGGRSGDEQFF	TGTGCCAGCAGGCAAATGGGAGCGGGGGGCCGCAGTGGGGATGAGCAGTTCTTC
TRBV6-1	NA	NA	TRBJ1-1	CASLAQPATERAFF	TGTGCCAGCCTAGCCCAACCGGCCACGGAAAGAGCTTTCTTT
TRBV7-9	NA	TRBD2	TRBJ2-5	CASSSSRTSGGARETQYF	TGTGCCAGCTCCTCAAGCCGGACTAGCGGGGGGGCAAGGGAGACCCAGTACTTC
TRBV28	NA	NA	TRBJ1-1	CASIEYTEAFF	TGTGCCAGCATTGAGTACACTGAAGCTTTCTTT
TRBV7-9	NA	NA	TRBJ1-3	CASSLAGRRDSGNTIYF	TGTGCCAGCAGCTTAGCGGGTAGGAGGGACTCTGGAAACACCATATATTTT
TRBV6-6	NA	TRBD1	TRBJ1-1	CASSYGTGVPTEAFF	TGTGCCAGCAGTTACGGGACAGGGGTTCCAACTGAAGCTTTCTTT
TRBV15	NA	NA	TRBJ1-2	CATSRDLNNYGYTF	TGTGCCACCAGCAGAGATTTAAATAACTATGGCTACACCTTC
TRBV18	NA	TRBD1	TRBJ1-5	CASSTGGWEQPQHF	TGTGCCAGCTCAACAGGGGGCTGGGAGCAGCCCCAGCATTTT
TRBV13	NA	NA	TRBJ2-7	CASSLKDSSYEQYF	TGTGCCAGCAGCTTAAAGGACAGCTCCTACGAGCAGTACTTC
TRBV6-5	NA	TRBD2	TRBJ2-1	CASSGTSSKQFF	TGTGCCAGCAGCGGGACTAGCTCCAAGCAGTTCTTC
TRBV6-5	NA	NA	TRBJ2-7	CASSSLGGLTREQYF	TGTGCCAGCAGTTCCTTGGGGGGGCTCACGAGGGAGCAGTACTTC
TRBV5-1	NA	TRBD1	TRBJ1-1	CASSTMTGENTEAFF	TGCGCCAGCAGCACGATGACAGGGGAGAACACTGAAGCTTTCTTT
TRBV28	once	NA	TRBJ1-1	CASKGGGTEAFF	TGTGCCAGCAAGGGAGGGGGCACTGAAGCTTTCTTT
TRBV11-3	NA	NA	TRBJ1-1	CASSLEQTEAFF	TGTGCCAGCAGCTTAGAACAGACTGAAGCTTTCTTT
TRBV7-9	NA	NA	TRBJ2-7	CASSFGSTDSYEQYF	TGTGCCAGCAGCTTCGGATCGACAGACTCCTACGAGCAGTACTTC
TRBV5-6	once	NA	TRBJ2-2	CASSSPGPVTGELFF	TGTGCCAGCAGCTCTCCGGGTCCAGTCACCGGGGAGCTGTTTTTT
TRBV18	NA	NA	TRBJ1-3	CASSREGTQGNTIYF	TGTGCCAGCTCACGAGAGGGAACTCAGGGAAACACCATATATTTT
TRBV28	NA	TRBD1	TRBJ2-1	CASRRTGTYNEQFF	TGTGCCAGCAGGCGGACAGGGACCTACAATGAGCAGTTCTTC
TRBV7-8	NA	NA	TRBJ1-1	CASSLARTGGPFAEAFF	TGTGCCAGCAGCTTAGCGAGAACGGGGGGTCCATTTGCTGAAGCTTTCTTT
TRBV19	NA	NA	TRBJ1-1	CASSIRQTTEAFF	TGTGCCAGTAGTATAAGACAGACCACTGAAGCTTTCTTT
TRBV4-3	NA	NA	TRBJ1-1	CASSQEGRPNLMGRGEAFF	TGCGCCAGCAGCCAAGAAGGGCGGCCAAATCTTATGGGGCGGGGAGAAGCTTTCTTT
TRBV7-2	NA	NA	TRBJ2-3	CASSLLSSTDTQYF	TGTGCCAGCAGCTTACTCTCCAGCACAGATACGCAGTATTTT
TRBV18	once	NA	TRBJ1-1	CASSPQGNTEAFF	TGTGCCAGCTCACCGCAGGGGAACACTGAAGCTTTCTTT
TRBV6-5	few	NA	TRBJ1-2	CASSNTGTNYGYTF	TGTGCCAGCAGCAACACCGGGACAAACTATGGCTACACCTTC
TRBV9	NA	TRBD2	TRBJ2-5	CASSARERGGRETQYF	TGTGCCAGCAGCGCTCGAGAGCGGGGGGGCCGAGAGACCCAGTACTTC
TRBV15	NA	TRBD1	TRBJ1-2	CATSRQGEYGYTF	TGTGCCACCAGCAGACAGGGGGAGTATGGCTACACCTTC
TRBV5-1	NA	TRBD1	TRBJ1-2	CASRWTGEDGYTF	TGCGCCAGCAGATGGACAGGGGAAGATGGCTACACCTTC
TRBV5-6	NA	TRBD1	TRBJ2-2	CASSQTGLELFF	TGTGCCAGCAGCCAGACAGGGCTGGAGCTGTTTTTT
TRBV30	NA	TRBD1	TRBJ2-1	CAWRDRGYNEQFF	TGTGCCTGGAGGGACAGGGGCTACAATGAGCAGTTCTTC
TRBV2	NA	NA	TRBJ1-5	CASSSDRGNQPQHF	TGTGCCAGCAGTAGTGACAGAGGCAATCAGCCCCAGCATTTT
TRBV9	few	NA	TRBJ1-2	CASSVGSSGFAGYTF	TGTGCCAGCAGCGTAGGGAGCAGTGGCTTTGCAGGCTACACCTTC
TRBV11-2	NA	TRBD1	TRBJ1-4	CASSLGRGHEKLFF	TGTGCCAGCAGCTTAGGAAGGGGGCATGAAAAACTGTTTTTT
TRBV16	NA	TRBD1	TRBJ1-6	CASSVAGGNSPLHF	TGTGCCAGCAGCGTGGCAGGGGGAAATTCACCCCTCCACTTT
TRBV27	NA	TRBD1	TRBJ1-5	CASRFTGANNQPQHF	TGTGCCAGCCGTTTTACAGGGGCTAACAATCAGCCCCAGCATTTT
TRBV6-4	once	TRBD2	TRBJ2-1	CASSELAGNNEQFF	TGTGCCAGCAGTGAACTAGCGGGGAACAATGAGCAGTTCTTC
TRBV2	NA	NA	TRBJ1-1	CASTLRGGSGTEAFF	TGTGCCAGCACCCTACGGGGAGGATCGGGGACTGAAGCTTTCTTT
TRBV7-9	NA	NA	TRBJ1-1	CASSSPWGGDDTEAFF	TGTGCCAGCAGCTCCCCTTGGGGGGGGGATGACACTGAAGCTTTCTTT
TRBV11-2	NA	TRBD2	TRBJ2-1	CASSRITTSGGPDEQFF	TGTGCCAGCAGTCGAATTACGACTAGCGGGGGTCCGGATGAGCAGTTCTTC
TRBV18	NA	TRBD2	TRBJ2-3	CASSPGLAPTDTQYF	TGTGCCAGCTCACCGGGACTAGCCCCCACAGATACGCAGTATTTT
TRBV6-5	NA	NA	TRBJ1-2	CASSQPGVSGYGYTF	TGTGCCAGCAGCCAACCAGGGGTAAGCGGCTATGGCTACACCTTC
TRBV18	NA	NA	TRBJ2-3	CASSPRATLTDTQYF	TGTGCCAGCTCACCACGGGCAACGTTAACAGATACGCAGTATTTT
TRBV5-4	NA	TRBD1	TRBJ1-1	CASSWGTGGTEAFF	TGTGCCAGCAGCTGGGGGACAGGGGGCACTGAAGCTTTCTTT
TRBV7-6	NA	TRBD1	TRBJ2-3	CASSGQGKGSTDTQYF	TGTGCCAGCAGCGGACAGGGCAAGGGAAGCACAGATACGCAGTATTTT